This TCR beta chain was recorded in a study of blood T cell repertoires in COVID-19. Germline V gene lookup returns CDR1 SGHNT and CDR2 YENEEA. This CDR3 contains 12 residues. Trimming pared 4 bases from V and 5 bases from J, leaving 8 bases between. Under the authors' procedure: Amplified reference gene primers provided the basis for estimating nucleated cell counts. Using immunoSEQ multiplex PCR, the repertoire was profiled, and TCRdb retains in-frame clones only, with some absent. The V and J calls and the clone size are those of that table, but D and trimming were determined from the DNA. Of about 98,000 clones detected, roughly 80% appear once; the ten largest clones hold roughly 4.1%.

Sequences were obtained from peripheral blood. The J gene is TRBJ2-5, the V gene TRBV11-3; D uncertain. The TCR was taken from a human donor in a cohort sampled during active COVID-19. CDR3 loop: CASSSIQETQYF. The CDR3 DNA sequence: TGTGCCAGCAGCTCCATCCAGGAGACCCAGTACTTC.